These T cell receptor beta chains were read from a single sample in a study of T-cell reconstitution after alpha-beta-depleted transplantation in children. TCRdb re-derived calls from the PCR reads in MiXCR, one entry per CDR3 protein. The sample holds around 140,000 distinct CDR3 sequences, 8.5% to 10% seen once. The material sequenced was PBMCs, mostly from graft donor cells, taken 180 days after TCRalphabeta/CD19-depleted stem cell transplant. Receptors were obtained from a female patient between 2 and 10 years old who had a stem cell transplant for congenital amegakaryocytic thrombocytopenia, so the T cells may come from the graft donor. Both conserved end residues are part of each CDR3. Each record gives: clone size, D gene, J gene, V gene, CDR3 DNA, CDR3 protein. A D gene is named only where the DNA matches it firmly. The size field is filled for only some rows; it gives once, few, many or a size class.

clone size: -; D gene: -; J gene: TRBJ2-3; V gene: TRBV12-2; CDR3 DNA: TGTGCAAGTCGCTTAGCACCGACAAGCCGCACAGATACGCAGTATTTT; CDR3 protein: CASRLAPTSRTDTQYF
clone size: -; D gene: TRBD1; J gene: TRBJ1-2; V gene: TRBV24-1; CDR3 DNA: TGTGCCACCAGTTGGTCACCAACAGGGGTCCGGCATGGCTACACCTTC; CDR3 protein: CATSWSPTGVRHGYTF
clone size: many; D gene: -; J gene: TRBJ2-5; V gene: TRBV7-2; CDR3 DNA: TGTGCCAGCAGCTTAGCGGTGAAAGAGACCCAGTACTTC; CDR3 protein: CASSLAVKETQYF
clone size: many; D gene: -; J gene: TRBJ2-2; V gene: TRBV12-3/TRBV12-4; CDR3 DNA: TGTGCCAGCAGTTTTACGCAGACCGGGGAGCTGTTTTTT; CDR3 protein: CASSFTQTGELFF
clone size: many; D gene: -; J gene: TRBJ1-2; V gene: TRBV12-3/TRBV12-4; CDR3 DNA: TGTGCCAGCAGTTTAGGGCAGGCCTATGGCTACACCTTC; CDR3 protein: CASSLGQAYGYTF
clone size: many; D gene: -; J gene: TRBJ2-3; V gene: TRBV7-2; CDR3 DNA: TGTGCCAGCAGCTTGGGACCCGAGGATACGCAGTATTTT; CDR3 protein: CASSLGPEDTQYF
clone size: -; D gene: -; J gene: TRBJ2-5; V gene: TRBV7-2; CDR3 DNA: TGTGCCAGCAGCTTAGCGGGGGGACAAAGGACCCAGTACTTC; CDR3 protein: CASSLAGGQRTQYF
clone size: many; D gene: -; J gene: TRBJ2-7; V gene: TRBV20-1; CDR3 DNA: TGCAGTGCCTCGGACGGAACCACCTACGAGCAGTACTTC; CDR3 protein: CSASDGTTYEQYF
clone size: -; D gene: TRBD2; J gene: TRBJ2-7; V gene: TRBV5-1; CDR3 DNA: TGCGCCAGCAGCTTCACTAGCGGCTACGAGCAGTACTTC; CDR3 protein: CASSFTSGYEQYF
clone size: many; D gene: -; J gene: TRBJ2-7; V gene: TRBV6-2/TRBV6-3; CDR3 DNA: TGTGCCAGCAGTCTGCAGACGGCGTACGAGCAGTACTTC; CDR3 protein: CASSLQTAYEQYF
clone size: many; D gene: -; J gene: TRBJ1-6; V gene: TRBV5-1; CDR3 DNA: TGCGCCAGCAGCTTGGAACAGCTATATAATTCACCCCTCCACTTT; CDR3 protein: CASSLEQLYNSPLHF
clone size: few; D gene: -; J gene: TRBJ2-7; V gene: TRBV6-2/TRBV6-3; CDR3 DNA: TGTGCCAGCAGTTACGCACACGAGCAGTACTTC; CDR3 protein: CASSYAHEQYF
clone size: many; D gene: TRBD2; J gene: TRBJ2-1; V gene: TRBV5-1; CDR3 DNA: TGCGCCAGCAGCTTGAGACTAGCGGGGGGGGATAATGAGCAGTTCTTC; CDR3 protein: CASSLRLAGGDNEQFF
clone size: many; D gene: -; J gene: TRBJ2-1; V gene: TRBV20-1; CDR3 DNA: TGCAGTGCTAGCGGGGCCTATGGCGAATACAATGAGCAGTTCTTC; CDR3 protein: CSASGAYGEYNEQFF
clone size: few; D gene: -; J gene: TRBJ2-1; V gene: TRBV5-1; CDR3 DNA: TGCGCCAGCAGCTTGGAAGTTGTTAGCAATGAGCAGTTCTTC; CDR3 protein: CASSLEVVSNEQFF
clone size: many; D gene: -; J gene: TRBJ2-2; V gene: TRBV5-1; CDR3 DNA: TGCGCCAGCAGCTCCCCTTTCGGCGGCACCGGGGAGCTGTTTTTT; CDR3 protein: CASSSPFGGTGELFF
clone size: many; D gene: -; J gene: TRBJ2-3; V gene: TRBV5-4; CDR3 DNA: TGTGCCAGCAGCTTGAGTCGAGCGTGGACAGATACGCAGTATTTT; CDR3 protein: CASSLSRAWTDTQYF
clone size: few; D gene: TRBD1; J gene: TRBJ2-7; V gene: TRBV27; CDR3 DNA: TGTGCCAGCAGGGGACAGGCCTCCTACGAGCAGTACTTC; CDR3 protein: CASRGQASYEQYF
clone size: many; D gene: -; J gene: TRBJ2-3; V gene: TRBV12-3/TRBV12-4; CDR3 DNA: TGTGCCAGCAGTTACACAGATACGCAGTATTTT; CDR3 protein: CASSYTDTQYF
clone size: few; D gene: -; J gene: TRBJ1-1; V gene: TRBV12-3/TRBV12-4; CDR3 DNA: TGTGCCAGCAACTTACAGGGCTTTAACACTGAAGCTTTCTTT; CDR3 protein: CASNLQGFNTEAFF
clone size: many; D gene: TRBD2; J gene: TRBJ2-1; V gene: TRBV20-1; CDR3 DNA: TGCAGTGCTAGGCTAGCGGGGGGAGCCTCCTACAATGAGCAGTTCTTC; CDR3 protein: CSARLAGGASYNEQFF
clone size: -; D gene: -; J gene: TRBJ2-2; V gene: TRBV12-3/TRBV12-4; CDR3 DNA: TGTGCCAGCAGCCCATGGAACACCGGGGAGCTGTTTTTT; CDR3 protein: CASSPWNTGELFF
clone size: -; D gene: -; J gene: TRBJ1-2; V gene: TRBV30; CDR3 DNA: TGTGCCTGGACCGGGACGCCGGACTATGGCTACACCTTC; CDR3 protein: CAWTGTPDYGYTF
clone size: many; D gene: -; J gene: TRBJ1-3; V gene: TRBV7-9; CDR3 DNA: TGTGCCAGCAGCTTAGTCGGTTACTCTGGAAACACCATATATTTT; CDR3 protein: CASSLVGYSGNTIYF
clone size: many; D gene: -; J gene: TRBJ1-5; V gene: TRBV21-1; CDR3 DNA: TGTGCCAGCAGCAAAAGTCGTGGGGATCAGCCCCAGCATTTT; CDR3 protein: CASSKSRGDQPQHF
clone size: many; D gene: -; J gene: TRBJ2-3; V gene: TRBV5-1; CDR3 DNA: TGCGCCAGCCGCGGAGGGGATCTCAGCGATACGCAGTATTTT; CDR3 protein: CASRGGDLSDTQYF
clone size: many; D gene: TRBD2; J gene: TRBJ2-2; V gene: TRBV20-1; CDR3 DNA: TGCAGTGCTAGTCCGGGGGGGACTAGCGGGTTCGGGGAGCTGTTTTTT; CDR3 protein: CSASPGGTSGFGELFF
clone size: many; D gene: TRBD2; J gene: TRBJ2-2; V gene: TRBV7-9; CDR3 DNA: TGTGCCAGCAGCTTACAAGGACTAGTTGCCGGGGAGCTGTTTTTT; CDR3 protein: CASSLQGLVAGELFF
clone size: few; D gene: -; J gene: TRBJ1-2; V gene: TRBV29-1; CDR3 DNA: TGCAGCGCCGACCCACAGAGACCCTATGGCTACACCTTC; CDR3 protein: CSADPQRPYGYTF
clone size: -; D gene: -; J gene: TRBJ1-5; V gene: TRBV28; CDR3 DNA: TGTGCCAGCATTCCAGGGGTGCCCCAGCATTTT; CDR3 protein: CASIPGVPQHF
clone size: many; D gene: -; J gene: TRBJ2-5; V gene: TRBV10-3; CDR3 DNA: TGTGCCATCAGCCGAAAGGGTAAAGAGACCCAGTACTTC; CDR3 protein: CAISRKGKETQYF
clone size: many; D gene: TRBD1; J gene: TRBJ2-2; V gene: TRBV7-2; CDR3 DNA: TGTGCCAGCAGCCACGGACAGGGGGGCACCGGGGAGCTGTTTTTT; CDR3 protein: CASSHGQGGTGELFF
clone size: many; D gene: -; J gene: TRBJ2-7; V gene: TRBV5-1; CDR3 DNA: TGCGCCAGCAGCTTGGAAGGCAGGGGATGGGGCGAGCAGTACTTC; CDR3 protein: CASSLEGRGWGEQYF
clone size: many; D gene: TRBD1; J gene: TRBJ2-7; V gene: TRBV20-1; CDR3 DNA: TGCAGTGCCCGAACCGGGACAGGGTCCTACGAGCAGTACTTC; CDR3 protein: CSARTGTGSYEQYF
clone size: -; D gene: -; J gene: TRBJ1-1; V gene: TRBV19; CDR3 DNA: TGTGCCAGTAGGAGAACAGCGAACACTGAAGCTTTCTTT; CDR3 protein: CASRRTANTEAFF
clone size: many; D gene: -; J gene: TRBJ2-5; V gene: TRBV7-9; CDR3 DNA: TGTGCCAGCAGCTTCGCAGGAGAGACCCAGTACTTC; CDR3 protein: CASSFAGETQYF
clone size: many; D gene: -; J gene: TRBJ2-1; V gene: TRBV9; CDR3 DNA: TGTGCCAGCAGCGTAGGTGCTGGGGGGGCCCGCAATGAGCAGTTCTTC; CDR3 protein: CASSVGAGGARNEQFF
clone size: many; D gene: TRBD1; J gene: TRBJ1-2; V gene: TRBV5-5; CDR3 DNA: TGTGCCAGCAGCTTGGCCGTGGGGACAGGGGAAGGCTACACCTTC; CDR3 protein: CASSLAVGTGEGYTF
clone size: -; D gene: -; J gene: TRBJ2-1; V gene: TRBV9; CDR3 DNA: TGTGCCAGCGGCCCGTGGGGCTCTCGCCACAATGAGCAGTTCTTC; CDR3 protein: CASGPWGSRHNEQFF
clone size: many; D gene: -; J gene: TRBJ2-1; V gene: TRBV28; CDR3 DNA: TGTGCCAGCACCAGCCTGGGCAATGAGCAGTTCTTC; CDR3 protein: CASTSLGNEQFF
clone size: few; D gene: TRBD2; J gene: TRBJ2-1; V gene: TRBV20-1; CDR3 DNA: TGCAGTGTCGGGCTAGCGGGAGGTGGGGACTACAATGAGCAGTTCTTC; CDR3 protein: CSVGLAGGGDYNEQFF
clone size: many; D gene: -; J gene: TRBJ2-7; V gene: TRBV20-1; CDR3 DNA: TGCAGTGCTAGAGATAGCAGTCGGCGTCCCATCGGCGAGCAGTACTTC; CDR3 protein: CSARDSSRRPIGEQYF
clone size: many; D gene: -; J gene: TRBJ1-6; V gene: TRBV5-4; CDR3 DNA: TGTGCCAGCAGGAGGACCTATAATTCACCCCTCCACTTT; CDR3 protein: CASRRTYNSPLHF